One and the same sample provided the 25 T cell receptor beta chains below, sequenced in a study of control samples from healthy donors and cancer patients. Here immunoSEQ multiplex PCR was the method, and the copy in TCRdb shows in-frame clones only, minus some. The data show about 51,000 clones, under 90% seen once. Sequenced input: blood. These receptors originate from a man aged 70-80 years in good health.

The chain uses TRBV5-4 and TRBJ1-2; 8 bases fit TRBD1. Germline assignment: CDR1 SGHNT and CDR2 YYREEE (reference sequence). The V gene end was trimmed by 4 bases and the J gene end by 5 bases; junction bases not matched to a gene: 10. The CDR3 sequence is 15 residues long. The CDR3 reads CASSAKDRGPYGYTF. In DNA, the CDR3 is TGTGCCAGCAGCGCAAAAGACAGGGGCCCTTATGGCTACACCTTC.

The rearrangement uses TRBV5-1 and TRBJ1-3; TRBD1 aligns across 11 bases. The V gene's germline CDR1 is SGHRS and CDR2 YFSETQ. Germline trimming cut 3 bases from V and 4 bases from J; bases unmatched to any gene: 6. The CDR3 sequence is 16 residues long. Written as DNA, the CDR3 is TGCGCCAGCAGCTACCGGGACAGGGGGACGGGAAACACCATATATTTT. Protein product: CASSYRDRGTGNTIYF.

The chain uses TRBV30 and TRBJ1-1; possible D gene TRBD1, 6 bases. Per the germline V gene, CDR1 is GTSNPN and CDR2 is SVGIG (reference sequence). Trimming left V 4 bases short and J 2 bases short, with 17 bases between. The CDR3 extends over 15 amino acids. CDR3 sequence reads: CAWTPGGAGNTEAFF. The DNA for the CDR3 is TGTGCCTGGACCCCGGGGGGGGCGGGAAACACTGAAGCTTTCTTT.

The genes are TRBV6-1 and TRBJ1-3, with a weak D call TRBD1 (6 bases). The V and J ends lost 2 bases and 0 bases respectively, with 11 bases between them. From germline, CDR1 is MNHNS and CDR2 SASEGT. The CDR3 is made up of 16 amino acids. The CDR3, as DNA: TGTGCCAGCAGTGAAAAACAGGGACACTCTGGAAACACCATATATTTT. This translates into CASSEKQGHSGNTIYF.

This chain links TRBV28 with TRBJ1-6; the match to TRBD1 covers 7 bases. Germline lookup yields CDR1 MDHEN and CDR2 SYDVKM. CDR3 length: 16 amino acids. Germline trimming cut 6 bases from V and 6 bases from J; bases unmatched to any gene: 11. Here the CDR3 reads CASRGQETIPNSPLHF. The CDR3 DNA reads as TGTGCCAGCAGAGGACAGGAGACTATACCTAATTCACCCCTCCACTTT.

This chain links TRBV2 with TRBJ1-6, with D possibly matching TRBD1 (5 bases). The CDR3 runs to 14 residues. Trimming stripped 6 bases from V and 7 bases from J, with 13 bases between. Germline CDR1 reads SNHLY; CDR2 reads FYNNEI. CDR3 residues: CASRPGTVNSPLHF. CDR3 sequence (DNA): TGTGCCAGCAGGCCCGGGACGGTCAATTCACCCCTCCACTTT. The whole variable domain, remainder taken from reference TRBV2 and TRBJ1-6, is EPEVTQTPSHQVTQMGQEVILRCVPISNHLYFYWYRQILGQKVEFLVSFYNNEISEKSEIFDDQFSVERPDGSNFTLKIRSTKLEDSAMYFCASRPGTVNSPLHFGNGTRLTVT.

The chain joins TRBV25-1 to TRBJ2-3; 7 nucleotides agree with TRBD1. With V trimmed by 6 bases and J by 6 bases, 6 bases remained unmatched. In germline, CDR1 is MGHDK, CDR2 SYGVNS. The CDR3 runs to 13 residues. CDR3 sequence: CASSPLQGDTQYF. Here the CDR3 DNA reads TGTGCCAGCAGCCCCTTACAGGGGGATACGCAGTATTTT.

The chain combines TRBV7-3 with TRBJ1-1; no reliable D call. V was trimmed by 1 base and J by 1 base, leaving 10 bases between them. The CDR3 has 15 amino acids. The germline gives CDR1 SGHTA, CDR2 FQGTGA. The CDR3 coding sequence is TGTGCCAGCAGCTTAAAGGGCCGTGGGAACACTGAAGCTTTCTTT. As protein: CASSLKGRGNTEAFF.

The chain has TRBV7-9 and TRBJ1-2; D uncertain. V lost 1 base to trimming and J lost 4 bases, with 13 bases between them. Per germline, CDR1 SEHNR and CDR2 FQNEAQ (reference sequence). The CDR3 has 15 residues. The DNA of the CDR3 is TGTGCCAGCAGCTTAGACCCCGGAGACATCTATGGCTACACCTTC. It yields the protein CASSLDPGDIYGYTF.

J is TRBJ2-7 and V is TRBV7-8; 8 bases map to TRBD2. Trimming at V came to 5 bases and at J to 0 bases, leaving 6 bases not matched to a gene. The V gene's germline CDR1 is SGHVS and CDR2 FQNEAQ. The CDR3 is made up of 15 amino acids. CDR3: CASSQLTSGSYEQYF. The CDR3 DNA is TGTGCCAGCAGCCAACTCACTAGCGGCTCCTACGAGCAGTACTTC.

This clone showed up just a few times. The J gene is TRBJ1-1, the V gene TRBV11-2; 8 bases match TRBD1. Germline lookup yields CDR1 SGHAT and CDR2 FQNNGV. The CDR3 has 15 residues. Trimming cost V 1 base and J 0 bases; bases outside gene matches: 1. The CDR3, as DNA: TGTGCCAGCAGCTTAGGGACAGGGATGAACACTGAAGCTTTCTTT. Translated: CASSLGTGMNTEAFF.

V usage is TRBV11-2 and J usage is TRBJ2-5; D is unresolved. Germline CDR1 and CDR2: SGHAT and FQNNGV. Between the trimmed V and J ends, which lost 6 bases and 4 bases, there was a span of 12 bases. This CDR3 contains 13 residues. This CDR3 is CASSSQALETQYF. The CDR3 DNA reads as TGTGCCAGCAGTTCTCAGGCCCTAGAGACCCAGTACTTC.

The rearrangement joins TRBV2 to TRBJ2-1, with D possibly matching TRBD1 (6 bases). The length of the CDR3 is 14 residues. CDR1 and CDR2 from the germline V gene are SNHLY and FYNNEI. The ends were cut back, 6 bases at V and 4 bases at J, with 13 bases in the middle. The chain's CDR3 is CASRGDTLYNEQFF. DNA of the CDR3: TGTGCCAGCAGGGGGGACACCCTATACAATGAGCAGTTCTTC.

The V call is TRBV2, the J call TRBJ2-7; 9 nucleotides line up with TRBD1. The CDR3 has 12 amino acids. V dropped 9 bases and J dropped 5; count of bases not matched to a gene: 5. CDR1 is SNHLY, CDR2 FYNNEI, per germline. The CDR3 bases are TGTGCCAGGACAGGGGGAAGGAACGAGCAGTACTTC. This gives the protein CARTGGRNEQYF. The variable domain in full, completed from reference TRBV2 and TRBJ2-7, reads EPEVTQTPSHQVTQMGQEVILRCVPISNHLYFYWYRQILGQKVEFLVSFYNNEISEKSEIFDDQFSVERPDGSNFTLKIRSTKLEDSAMYFCARTGGRNEQYFGPGTRLTVT.

This sequence joins TRBV7-8 and TRBJ1-6, with D unclear. V gave up 6 bases and J gave up 8 bases, with 14 bases separating them. Germline CDR1 reads SGHVS; CDR2 reads FQNEAQ. This CDR3 comprises 14 residues. CDR3 in amino acids: CASRLGGYDSPLHF. In nucleotides, the CDR3 is TGTGCCAGCAGGTTGGGCGGATATGATTCACCCCTCCACTTT.

The chain joins TRBV3-1 (or the pseudogene TRBV3-2) to TRBJ2-1, with no clear D. The CDR3 totals 12 residues. V gave up 4 bases and J gave up 15 bases, with 16 bases separating them. CDR1 is LGHDT, CDR2 YNNKEL, per germline (reference sequence). The CDR3 nucleotides read TGTGCCAGCAGCCGTCATACCAATGAGGCGTTCTTC. Its protein product is CASSRHTNEAFF.

CDR3 loop: CASSQSPGTSGNTIYF. In DNA form, the CDR3 reads TGCGCCAGCAGCCAGAGCCCCGGGACCTCTGGAAACACCATATATTTT. The V call is TRBV4-1, the J call TRBJ1-3; tentative D call: TRBD1 (5 bases). V was shortened by 3 bases and J by 0 bases, with 12 bases between the two germline ends. The CDR3 loop spans 16 amino acids. CDR1 MGHRA and CDR2 YSYEKL come from the germline V gene.

The J gene is TRBJ2-5, the V gene TRBV3-1 (or the pseudogene TRBV3-2); 9 bases are a match to TRBD1. Germline V gene lookup returns CDR1 LGHDT and CDR2 YNNKEL (reference sequence). The J segment lost 5 bases and the V segment lost 0 bases, leaving 13 bases of the junction unmatched. The CDR3 extends over 18 amino acids. In DNA form, the CDR3 reads TGTGCCAGCAGCCAAGATTTTGGGGACAGGGTAGGAGGGGAGACCCAGTACTTC. Protein: CASSQDFGDRVGGETQYF.

The rearrangement uses TRBV5-4 and TRBJ2-5; D remains unclear. With 3 bases removed from V and 4 bases from J, the gap between germline ends came to 7 bases. There are 12 residues in the CDR3. Germline CDR1 SGHNT, CDR2 YYREEE (reference sequence). This CDR3 is CASSSPRETQYF. CDR3 nucleotide sequence: TGTGCCAGCAGCTCCCCGAGAGAGACCCAGTACTTC. Full variable domain (rest looked up from reference TRBV5-4 and TRBJ2-5): ETGVTQSPTHLIKTRGQQVTLRCSSQSGHNTVSWYQQALGQGPQFIFQYYREEENGRGNFPPRFSGLQFPNYSSELNVNALELDDSALYLCASSSPRETQYFGPGTRLLVL.

The chain recombines TRBV5-5 with TRBJ2-1, with 8 bases that match TRBD1. The V gene end was trimmed by 1 base and the J gene end by 2 bases; junction bases not matched to a gene: 5. The CDR3 loop spans 16 amino acids. Germline loops: CDR1 SGHKS, CDR2 YYEKEE (reference sequence). The chain's CDR3 is CASSLSGDRTYNEQFF. The CDR3 nucleotides read TGTGCCAGCAGCTTGTCCGGGGACAGGACCTACAATGAGCAGTTCTTC. Full variable domain (missing parts from reference TRBV5-5 and TRBJ2-1): DAGVTQSPTHLIKTRGQQVTLRCSPISGHKSVSWYQQVLGQGPQFIFQYYEKEERGRGNFPDRFSARQFPNYSSELNVNALLLGDSALYLCASSLSGDRTYNEQFFGPGTRLTVL.

The chain is built from TRBV6-6 and TRBJ2-1; D is ambiguous. Trimming stripped 0 bases from V and 0 bases from J, with 6 bases between. The germline V gene has CDR1 MNHNY and CDR2 SVGAGI (reference sequence). CDR3 length equals 15 residues. This CDR3 is CASSYSSLSYNEQFF. The CDR3 DNA is TGTGCCAGCAGTTACTCTTCCCTCTCCTACAATGAGCAGTTCTTC.

The chain employs TRBV11-3 and TRBJ1-3; D not certain. Trimming stripped 8 bases from V and 4 bases from J, with 18 bases between. This CDR3 contains 15 residues. Germline V lookup: CDR1 SGHNT, CDR2 YENEEA. The CDR3 DNA is TGTGCCAGCGGCCATTTAAGGACGGAAGGAAACACCATATATTTT. This sequence encodes CASGHLRTEGNTIYF.

V usage is TRBV28 and J usage is TRBJ1-2; TRBD1 matches 9 bases. Germline CDR1 and CDR2: MDHEN and SYDVKM. The CDR3 has 15 amino acids. Germline trimming cut 3 bases from V and 8 bases from J; bases unmatched to any gene: 10. The CDR3 loop reads CASSFPGQGLRGYTF. DNA of the CDR3: TGTGCCAGCAGTTTCCCGGGACAGGGACTCCGAGGCTACACCTTC.

V is TRBV10-1 and J is TRBJ2-7, with a tentative D call TRBD2 (6 bases). V gave up 3 bases and J gave up 7 bases, with 13 bases separating them. CDR1 is WNHNN, CDR2 SYGVQD, per germline (reference sequence). The CDR3 totals 13 residues. The DNA for the CDR3 is TGCGCCAGCAGTGATCGGGGGTTGGGTGAGCAGTACTTC. Translated: CASSDRGLGEQYF.

V is TRBV9 and J is TRBJ1-2, with TRBD1 matching over 8 bases. V trimming: 3 bases; J trimming: 5 bases; junction bases outside the gene matches: 3. The CDR3 is made up of 13 amino acids. Germline CDR1 is SGDLS and CDR2 is YYNGEE. CDR3 residues: CASSARTGYGYTF. The DNA for the CDR3 is TGTGCCAGCAGCGCCCGGACAGGGTATGGCTACACCTTC.